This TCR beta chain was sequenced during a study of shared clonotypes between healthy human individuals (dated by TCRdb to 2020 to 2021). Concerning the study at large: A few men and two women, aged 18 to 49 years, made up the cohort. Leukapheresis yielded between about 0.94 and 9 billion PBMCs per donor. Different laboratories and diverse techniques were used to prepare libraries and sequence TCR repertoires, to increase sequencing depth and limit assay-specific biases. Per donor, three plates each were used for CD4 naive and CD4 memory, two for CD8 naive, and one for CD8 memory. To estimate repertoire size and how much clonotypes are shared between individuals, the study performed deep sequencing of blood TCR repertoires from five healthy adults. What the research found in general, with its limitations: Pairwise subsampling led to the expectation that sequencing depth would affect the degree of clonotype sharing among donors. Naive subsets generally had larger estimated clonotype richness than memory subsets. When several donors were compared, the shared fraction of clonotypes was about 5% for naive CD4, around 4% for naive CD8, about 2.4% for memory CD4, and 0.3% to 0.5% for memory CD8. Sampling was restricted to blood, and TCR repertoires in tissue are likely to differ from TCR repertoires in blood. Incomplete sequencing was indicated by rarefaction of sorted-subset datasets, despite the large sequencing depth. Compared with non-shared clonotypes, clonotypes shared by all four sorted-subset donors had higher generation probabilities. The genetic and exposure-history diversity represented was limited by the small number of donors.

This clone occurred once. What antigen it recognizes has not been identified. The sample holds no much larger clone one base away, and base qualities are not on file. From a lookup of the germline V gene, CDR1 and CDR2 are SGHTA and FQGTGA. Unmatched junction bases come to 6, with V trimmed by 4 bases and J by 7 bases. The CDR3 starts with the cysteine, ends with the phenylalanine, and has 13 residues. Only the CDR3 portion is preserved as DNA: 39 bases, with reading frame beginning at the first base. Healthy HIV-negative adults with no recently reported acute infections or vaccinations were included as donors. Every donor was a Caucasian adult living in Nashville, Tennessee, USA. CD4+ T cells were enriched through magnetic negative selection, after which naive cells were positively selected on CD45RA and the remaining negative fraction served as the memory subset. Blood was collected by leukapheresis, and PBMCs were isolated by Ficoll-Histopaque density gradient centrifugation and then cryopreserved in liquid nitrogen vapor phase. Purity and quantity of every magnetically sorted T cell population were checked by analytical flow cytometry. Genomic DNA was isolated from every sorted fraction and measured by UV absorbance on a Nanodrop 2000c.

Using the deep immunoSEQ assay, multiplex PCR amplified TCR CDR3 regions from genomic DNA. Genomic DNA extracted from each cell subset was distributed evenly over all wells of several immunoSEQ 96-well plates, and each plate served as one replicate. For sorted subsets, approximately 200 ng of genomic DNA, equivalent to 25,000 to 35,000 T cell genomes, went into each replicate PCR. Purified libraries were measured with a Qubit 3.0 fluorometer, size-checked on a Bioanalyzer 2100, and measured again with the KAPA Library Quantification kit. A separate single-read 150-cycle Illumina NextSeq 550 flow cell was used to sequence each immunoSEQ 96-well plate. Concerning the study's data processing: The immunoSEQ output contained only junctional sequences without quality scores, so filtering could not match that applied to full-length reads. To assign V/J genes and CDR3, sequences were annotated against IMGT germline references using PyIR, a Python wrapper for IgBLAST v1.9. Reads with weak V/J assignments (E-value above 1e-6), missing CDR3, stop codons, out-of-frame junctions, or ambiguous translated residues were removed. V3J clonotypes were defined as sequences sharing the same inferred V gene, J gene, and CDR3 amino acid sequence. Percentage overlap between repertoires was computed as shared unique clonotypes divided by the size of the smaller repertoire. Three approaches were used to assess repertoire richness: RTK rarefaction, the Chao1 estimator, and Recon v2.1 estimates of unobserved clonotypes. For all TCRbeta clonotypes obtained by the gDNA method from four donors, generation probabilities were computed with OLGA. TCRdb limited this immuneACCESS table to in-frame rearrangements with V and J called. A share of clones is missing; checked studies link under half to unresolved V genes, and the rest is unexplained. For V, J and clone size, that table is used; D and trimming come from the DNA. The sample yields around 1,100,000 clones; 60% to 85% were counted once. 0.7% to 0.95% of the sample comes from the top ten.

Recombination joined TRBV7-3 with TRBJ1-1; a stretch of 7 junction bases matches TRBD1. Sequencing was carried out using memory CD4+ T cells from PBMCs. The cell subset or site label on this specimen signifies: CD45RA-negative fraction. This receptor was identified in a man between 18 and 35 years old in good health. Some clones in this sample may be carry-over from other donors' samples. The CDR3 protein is CASSSGQFGEAFF. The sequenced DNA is TGTGCCAGCAGCTCGGGACAGTTCGGTGAAGCTTTCTTT.